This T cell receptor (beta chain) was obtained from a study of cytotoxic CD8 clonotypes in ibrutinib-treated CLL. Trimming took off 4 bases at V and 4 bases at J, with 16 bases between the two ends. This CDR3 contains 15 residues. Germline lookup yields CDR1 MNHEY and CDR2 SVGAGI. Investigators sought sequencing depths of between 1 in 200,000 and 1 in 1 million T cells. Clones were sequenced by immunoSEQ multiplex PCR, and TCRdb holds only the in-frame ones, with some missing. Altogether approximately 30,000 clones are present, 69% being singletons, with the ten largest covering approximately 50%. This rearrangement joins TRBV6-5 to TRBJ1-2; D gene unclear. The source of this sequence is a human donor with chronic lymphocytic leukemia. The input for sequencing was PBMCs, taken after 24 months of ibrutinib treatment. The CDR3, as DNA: TGTGCCAGCAGTTCGTTAAATAGATTCACCTATGGCTACACCTTC. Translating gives CASSSLNRFTYGYTF.